These 21 T cell receptor beta chains were sequenced from one sample in a study of shared T cell receptors in the human thymus. This table comes from immunoSEQ multiplex PCR, and its TCRdb copy is limited to in-frame clones, with some not included. The sample lists some 720,000 clones; around 87% were seen once. This sample also appeared in a second study, on human thymus T cells.

The sample comprised thymocytes. These receptor sequences come from a boy in the first two years of life with a congenital heart defect.

CDR3 amino acids: CASSRNTDTQYF. CDR3 DNA sequence: TGTGCCAGCAGCCGTAATACAGATACGCAGTATTTT. This rearrangement joins TRBV9 to TRBJ2-3; no firm D call. Germline lookup yields CDR1 SGDLS and CDR2 YYNGEE. Trimming cost V 4 bases and J 3 bases, with 6 bases left between them. The CDR3 is made up of 12 amino acids.

This clone has only one observation. The chain employs TRBV6-5 and TRBJ1-2; the D gene is possibly TRBD1 (5 bases). V gave up 2 bases and J gave up 4 bases, with 14 bases separating them. Germline V gene sequence: CDR1 MNHEY, CDR2 SVGAGI. The length of the CDR3 is 15 residues. CDR3 nucleotide sequence: TGTGCCAGCAGTTACATCAGCGGGGCCCCCTATGGCTACACCTTC. Its translation: CASSYISGAPYGYTF.

The chain is built from TRBV29-1 and TRBJ1-4; D may be TRBD1 (5 bases). This CDR3 has 16 residues. Trimming left V 1 base short and J 4 bases short, with 16 bases between. Germline CDR1 is SQVTM and CDR2 is ANQGSEA. CDR3 DNA: TGCAGCGTTGAAGTGGGCCGCAAGGGGCGTAATGAAAAACTGTTTTTT. Protein product: CSVEVGRKGRNEKLFF.

This clone was seen a single time. The rearrangement uses TRBV11-1 and TRBJ2-5; D unresolved. V dropped 5 bases and J dropped 5 bases, with 6 bases sitting between them. Germline V gene data show CDR1 as SGHAT and CDR2 as FQDESV (reference sequence). CDR3 length: 11 residues. The CDR3 region has the DNA TGTGCCAGCAGCAAGAGGGAGACCCAGTACTTC. Translation gives CASSKRETQYF.

The chain recombines TRBV4-3 with TRBJ2-7; D gene ambiguous. The CDR3 is made up of 15 amino acids. Germline-derived CDR1 and CDR2 are LGHNA and YSLEER. V shed 0 bases and J shed 7 bases, with 16 bases lying between them. CDR3 in amino acids: CASSQEAMIASEQYF. The CDR3 region has the DNA TGCGCCAGCAGCCAAGAGGCTATGATAGCTTCTGAGCAGTACTTC.

J is TRBJ2-7 and V is TRBV15, with 9 bases identical to TRBD1. CDR1 is LNHNV, CDR2 YYDKDF, per germline (reference sequence). The V gene end was trimmed by 6 bases and the J gene end by 6 bases; junction bases not matched to a gene: 15. This CDR3 is 16 amino acids long. CDR3 in DNA: TGTGCCACCAGTCCGGTCGTGGGACAGGGCCCACCCGAGCAGTACTTC. Translated: CATSPVVGQGPPEQYF. The full variable domain, in which reference TRBV15 and TRBJ2-7 provide the parts outside the CDR3, is DAMVIQNPRYQVTQFGKPVTLSCSQTLNHNVMYWYQQKSSQAPKLLFHYYDKDFNNEADTPDNFQSRRPNTSFCFLDIRSPGLGDTAMYLCATSPVVGQGPPEQYFGPGTRLTVT.

The V gene is TRBV18, the J gene TRBJ1-5; 11 nucleotides agree with TRBD1. The CDR3 extends over 19 amino acids. J was trimmed by 0 bases and V by 1 base; bases with no gene match: 8. CDR1 and CDR2 (germline): KGHSH, LQKENI. CDR3 nucleotides: TGTGCCAGCTCACCACGGGGACAGGGGGGGCTATATAGCAATCAGCCCCAGCATTTT. As protein: CASSPRGQGGLYSNQPQHF.

This chain connects TRBV5-6 to TRBJ1-2; possible D gene TRBD1, 6 bases. CDR1 SGHDT and CDR2 YYEEEE come from the germline V gene. The CDR3 contains 16 residues. Trimming took off 0 bases at V and 3 bases at J, with 15 bases between the two ends. CDR3 in DNA: TGTGCCAGCAGCTTGGCCATGGGGGCCCAAGACTATGGCTACACCTTC. Translation gives CASSLAMGAQDYGYTF.

CDR3 DNA sequence: TGTGCCAGCAGTTTCTGGGGGGCTGAAGCTTTCTTT. It specifies CASSFWGAEAFF. The chain is built from TRBV27 and TRBJ1-1, with D maybe TRBD1 (5 bases). CDR3 size: 12 residues. Trimming removed 3 bases from V and 6 bases from J, with 8 bases in between. Germline CDR1 is MNHEY and CDR2 is SMNVEV (reference sequence).

The V call is TRBV29-1, the J call TRBJ2-1; TRBD2 might be the D (6 bases). CDR3 size: 17 residues. V lost 4 bases and J lost 3, with 22 bases in between. Germline V gene lookup returns CDR1 SQVTM and CDR2 ANQGSEA. The DNA of the CDR3 is TGCAGCGTTGTTCTAGGGACCGGGACTGTGATCTACAATGAGCAGTTCTTC. Translation gives CSVVLGTGTVIYNEQFF.

This chain connects TRBV4-1 to TRBJ2-5, with no clear D. V dropped 0 bases and J dropped 1 base, with 15 bases sitting between them. Per germline, CDR1 MGHRA and CDR2 YSYEKL. The CDR3 is made up of 17 amino acids. The CDR3 DNA reads TGCGCCAGCAGCCAAGATCTCACGGTCCGGGTCCAAGAGACCCAGTACTTC. This gives the protein CASSQDLTVRVQETQYF.

This rearrangement joins TRBV6-5 to TRBJ2-7, with 11 bases aligning to TRBD2. The CDR3 is made up of 15 amino acids. Trimming at V came to 10 bases and at J to 6 bases, leaving 14 bases not matched to a gene. Per the germline V gene, CDR1 is MNHEY and CDR2 is SVGAGI. CDR3 coding DNA: TGTGCCACCCAATTTATAGCGGGAGGGCCCCTCGAGCAGTACTTC. Translation gives CATQFIAGGPLEQYF.

The V call is TRBV6-5, the J call TRBJ1-2; 9 positions agree with TRBD1. Trimming cost V 2 bases and J 4 bases; bases outside gene matches: 5. This CDR3 has 15 residues. The germline V gene encodes CDR1 MNHEY and CDR2 SVGAGI. CDR3 nucleotides: TGTGCCAGCAGTTACCCGGACAGGGGTTCCTATGGCTACACCTTC. This codes for CASSYPDRGSYGYTF.

On this clone itself: One end of the junction is discordant with germline, which a read error may explain. The rearrangement joins TRBV11-2 to TRBJ1-2; weak D call: TRBD1 (5 bases). The V gene's germline CDR1 is SGHAT and CDR2 FQNNGV. The CDR3 totals 17 residues. CDR3 in DNA: TGTGCCAGCAGGTTAGGCAACCGAGTGGACAAAAACTATGGCTACACCTTC. It is translated as CASRLGNRVDKNYGYTF. Combining the CDR3 with reference TRBV11-2 and TRBJ1-2 gives the whole variable domain EAGVAQSPRYKIIEKRQSVAFWCNPISGHATLYWYQQILGQGPKLLIQFQNNGVVDDSQLPKDRFSAERLKGVDSTLKIQPAKLEDSAVYLCASRLGNRVDKNYGYTFGSGTRLTVV.

The genes are TRBV5-6 and TRBJ1-2, with D unresolved. The V end was cut by 1 base, the J end by 2 bases, with 9 bases between. This CDR3 spans 14 amino acids. The germline gives CDR1 SGHDT, CDR2 YYEEEE. This CDR3 is CASSLSPENYGYTF. The CDR3 nucleotides read TGTGCCAGCAGCTTGTCACCAGAAAACTATGGCTACACCTTC.

The gene calls are TRBV6-1 and TRBJ2-2; 11 nucleotides align to TRBD2. This CDR3 spans 15 amino acids. CDR1 is MNHNS and CDR2 is SASEGT in the germline V gene. The ends lost 4 bases at V and 3 bases at J; junction bases unmatched: 1. In DNA form, the CDR3 reads TGTGCCAGCAGTGTACTAGCGGGGGACACCGGGGAGCTGTTTTTT. It is translated as CASSVLAGDTGELFF.

The sample holds one count of this clone. J is TRBJ1-4 and V is TRBV6-6; tentatively, D is TRBD1 (6 bases). This CDR3 region has 14 residues. CDR1 is MNHNY, CDR2 SVGAGI, per germline (reference sequence). V shed 10 bases and J shed 3 bases, with 15 bases lying between them. The CDR3 DNA follows: TGTGCCACCGCCGAGGGGGGGCCTAATGAAAAACTGTTTTTT. Its translation: CATAEGGPNEKLFF.

This clone was seen just once. V usage is TRBV28 and J usage is TRBJ2-1, with 7 bases aligning to TRBD2. CDR3 length: 15 residues. The J segment lost 8 bases and the V segment lost 3 bases, leaving 10 bases of the junction unmatched. In germline, CDR1 is MDHEN, CDR2 SYDVKM. The CDR3 region is CASSLKRGPLDEQFF. The CDR3 DNA sequence: TGTGCCAGCAGTTTGAAGCGGGGCCCCCTGGATGAGCAGTTCTTC.

This rearrangement joins TRBV10-3 to TRBJ2-2, with 9 bases lining up with TRBD2. The ends lost 1 base at V and 6 bases at J; junction bases unmatched: 18. The CDR3 has 20 residues. CDR1 ENHRY and CDR2 SYGVKD come from the germline V gene. The CDR3: CAISECPREAKREDPGELFF. The DNA for the CDR3 is TGTGCCATCAGTGAGTGTCCCAGGGAAGCCAAGCGGGAGGATCCCGGGGAGCTGTTTTTT.

The chain is built from TRBV7-9 and TRBJ2-7; a weak D match, TRBD1 (6 bases). From germline, CDR1 is SEHNR and CDR2 FQNEAQ (reference sequence). The V and J ends lost 3 bases and 3 bases respectively, with 15 bases between them. The CDR3 has 15 residues. The CDR3: CASSFPGDPYYEQYF. DNA of the CDR3: TGTGCCAGCAGCTTTCCAGGGGATCCCTACTACGAGCAGTACTTC.

The chain carries TRBV6-5 and TRBJ2-7, with TRBD1 identical over 7 bases. CDR3 length: 13 residues. J gave up 6 bases and V 6 bases, and 8 bases lay outside the gene matches. Germline CDR1 and CDR2: MNHEY and SVGAGI. The CDR3 region is CASSPTGVGEQYF. DNA for the CDR3: TGTGCCAGCAGCCCAACAGGGGTGGGCGAGCAGTACTTC.